One and the same sample provided the 15 T cell receptor beta chains below, sequenced in a study of blood T cell repertoires in COVID-19. Measured with immunoSEQ multiplex PCR; TCRdb has only the in-frame clones, and not every one. Here the sample spans around 400,000 clones, 91% being singletons. The material sequenced was PBMCs or T cells enriched from blood (not recorded which). The source is a woman between 40 and 55 years old who had been exposed to COVID-19.

The CDR3 loop is CASSEKAWTGELFF. CDR3 DNA sequence: TGTGCCAGCAGTGAAAAAGCGTGGACCGGGGAGCTGTTTTTT. The rearrangement joins TRBV2 to TRBJ2-2; D is ambiguous. CDR3 length: 14 amino acids. V was pared by 2 bases and J by 5 bases, with 9 bases between. Germline V gives CDR1 SNHLY, CDR2 FYNNEI. The entire variable domain, with the rest obtained from reference TRBV2 and TRBJ2-2, is as follows: EPEVTQTPSHQVTQMGQEVILRCVPISNHLYFYWYRQILGQKVEFLVSFYNNEISEKSEIFDDQFSVERPDGSNFTLKIRSTKLEDSAMYFCASSEKAWTGELFFGEGSRLTVL.

This chain connects TRBV12-3 or TRBV12-4 to TRBJ1-2; 7 bases match TRBD1. This CDR3 has 13 residues. V gave up 6 bases and J gave up 4 bases; unmatched junction bases: 5. The chain's CDR3 is CASSIQGFYGYTF. Written as DNA, the CDR3 is TGTGCCAGCAGCATACAGGGGTTCTATGGCTACACCTTC.

The chain joins TRBV6-1 to TRBJ1-1, with 9 bases identical to TRBD1. The CDR3 covers 15 residues. Germline loops: CDR1 MNHNS, CDR2 SASEGT. V was clipped by 3 bases and J by 6 bases; unmatched bases: 8. The CDR3 loop reads CASSDRGQGIAEAFF. In DNA form, the CDR3 reads TGTGCCAGCAGTGACAGAGGACAGGGGATTGCTGAAGCTTTCTTT.

This clone occurred once. The chain combines TRBV2 with TRBJ1-5; D unresolved. This CDR3 comprises 14 residues. V was cut by 6 bases and J by 6 bases, with 15 bases left in between. Germline CDR1 and CDR2: SNHLY and FYNNEI. The CDR3 nucleotides are TGTGCCAGCAGCCTACAGCACTCCGGTCAGCCCCAGCATTTT. Its translation: CASSLQHSGQPQHF.

This clone was counted once. This chain links TRBV7-2 with TRBJ2-7, with a weak D call TRBD2 (6 bases). The CDR3 is made up of 14 amino acids. Trimming left V 5 bases short and J 3 bases short, with 14 bases between. Germline V gene sequence: CDR1 SGHTA, CDR2 FQGNSA. The DNA of the CDR3 is TGTGCCAGCAGCCCAAGACTAGACCACTACGAGCAGTACTTC. This translates into CASSPRLDHYEQYF.

The V and J genes are TRBV2 and TRBJ2-7; D ambiguous. This CDR3 has 12 residues. V was trimmed by 1 base and J by 3 bases, leaving 4 bases between them. From germline, CDR1 is SNHLY and CDR2 FYNNEI. The CDR3 spells CASSEGGYEQYF. CDR3 bases: TGTGCCAGCAGTGAAGGCGGCTACGAGCAGTACTTC.

The rearrangement joins TRBV5-4 to TRBJ2-7; TRBD2 agrees at 8 bases. CDR1 and CDR2 from the germline V gene are SGHNT and YYREEE (reference sequence). The CDR3 length is 16 residues. After removal of 4 bases from V and 1 base from J, the junction contained 10 bases not matched to a gene. This chain's CDR3 is CASSNSAGTSSYEQYF. DNA of the CDR3: TGTGCCAGCAGCAATTCTGCCGGGACTAGTTCCTACGAGCAGTACTTC.

About this clone: The identical CDR3 is also encoded by other nucleotide sequences in the sample. The chain joins TRBV7-3 to TRBJ2-3; no reliable D call. V lost 6 bases to trimming and J lost 0 bases, with 10 bases between them. The CDR3 totals 14 residues. Per germline, CDR1 SGHTA and CDR2 FQGTGA. In DNA, the CDR3 is TGTGCCAGCAGGGTAACACCAAGCACAGATACGCAGTATTTT. It codes for CASRVTPSTDTQYF. Drawing the rest from reference TRBV7-3 and TRBJ2-3, the complete variable domain is GAGVSQTPSNKVTEKGKYVELRCDPISGHTALYWYRQSLGQGPEFLIYFQGTGAADDSGLPNDRFFAVRPEGSVSTLKIQRTERGDSAVYLCASRVTPSTDTQYFGPGTRLTVL.

J is TRBJ1-2 and V is TRBV18; maybe TRBD1 (6 bases). Looked up from germline, CDR1 is KGHSH and CDR2 is LQKENI. V lost 3 bases to trimming and J lost 6 bases, with 17 bases between them. CDR3 length: 15 residues. Here the CDR3 reads CASSPKTGGHDGYTF. In nucleotides, the CDR3 is TGTGCCAGCTCACCGAAGACGGGGGGGCACGATGGCTACACCTTC.

The V and J genes are TRBV4-3 and TRBJ1-2; the D gene is possibly TRBD1 (6 bases). V gave up 3 bases and J gave up 4 bases, with 15 bases separating them. The CDR3 has 15 amino acids. The germline V gene has CDR1 LGHNA and CDR2 YSLEER. Written as DNA, the CDR3 is TGCGCCAGCAGCCAGGGGGCGGGGAGGGCCTATGGCTACACCTTC. It is translated as CASSQGAGRAYGYTF.

The rearrangement links TRBV2 to TRBJ1-2; 10 nucleotides align to TRBD1. CDR1 and CDR2 (germline): SNHLY, FYNNEI. The CDR3 extends over 14 amino acids. The ends lost 5 bases at V and 8 bases at J; junction bases unmatched: 8. The CDR3 protein is CASSFRQGAGGYTF. In DNA, the CDR3 is TGTGCCAGCAGTTTTCGACAGGGGGCAGGGGGCTACACCTTC.

This chain connects TRBV13 to TRBJ1-2, with a possible D match to TRBD1 (6 bases). Germline V gives CDR1 PRHDT, CDR2 FYEKMQ (reference sequence). The CDR3 consists of 15 residues. Between the trimmed V and J ends, which lost 1 base and 9 bases, there was a span of 18 bases. The CDR3 protein is CASSLALHQGKSYTF. For the CDR3, the DNA is TGTGCCAGCAGCTTAGCCCTACACCAGGGGAAAAGCTACACCTTC.

The V gene is TRBV5-1, the J gene TRBJ2-7; 10 bases fit TRBD2. The CDR3 runs 16 residues. V lost 0 bases and J lost 7; bases outside the gene matches: 10. Germline V gene sequence: CDR1 SGHRS, CDR2 YFSETQ. CDR3 region: CASSLAASGSRGEQYF. The CDR3 DNA sequence: TGCGCCAGCAGCTTGGCGGCTAGCGGGAGTCGTGGAGAGCAGTACTTC.

This rearrangement joins TRBV7-8 to TRBJ1-1; a weak D match, TRBD1 (6 bases). The CDR3 runs to 14 residues. Trimming removed 5 bases from V and 5 bases from J, with 15 bases in between. Germline V gene lookup returns CDR1 SGHVS and CDR2 FQNEAQ. The CDR3 reads CASSPWEGGTEAFF. The DNA for the CDR3 is TGTGCCAGCAGCCCCTGGGAGGGGGGGACTGAAGCTTTCTTT. The variable domain in full, completed from reference TRBV7-8 and TRBJ1-1, reads GAGVSQSPRYKVAKRGQDVALRCDPISGHVSLFWYQQALGQGPEFLTYFQNEAQLDKSGLPSDRFFAERPEGSVSTLKIQRTQQEDSAVYLCASSPWEGGTEAFFGQGTRLTVV.

J is TRBJ2-7 and V is TRBV10-1, with D hard to call. The CDR3 is made up of 14 amino acids. Trimming shortened V by 5 bases and J by 6 bases, and 17 bases separated the two germline ends. CDR1 and CDR2 (germline): WNHNN, SYGVQD (reference sequence). This CDR3 is CASSPLAGSVEQYF. In DNA form, the CDR3 reads TGCGCCAGCAGTCCGTTAGCTGGTTCGGTCGAGCAGTACTTC.